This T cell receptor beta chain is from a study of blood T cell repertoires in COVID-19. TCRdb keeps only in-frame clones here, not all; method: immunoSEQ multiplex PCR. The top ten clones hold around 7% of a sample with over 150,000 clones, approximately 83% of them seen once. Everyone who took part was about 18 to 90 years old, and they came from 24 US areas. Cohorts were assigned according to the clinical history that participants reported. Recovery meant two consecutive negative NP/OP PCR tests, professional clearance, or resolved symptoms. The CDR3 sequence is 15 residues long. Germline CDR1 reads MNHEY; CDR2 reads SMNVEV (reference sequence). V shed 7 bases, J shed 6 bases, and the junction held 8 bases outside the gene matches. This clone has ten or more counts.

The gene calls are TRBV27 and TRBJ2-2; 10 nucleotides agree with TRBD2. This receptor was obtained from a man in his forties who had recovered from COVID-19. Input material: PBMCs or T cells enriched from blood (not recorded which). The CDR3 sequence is CASKLSGGAPGELFF. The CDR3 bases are TGTGCCAGCAAACTCAGCGGGGGGGCCCCCGGGGAGCTGTTTTTT.